This is a list of T cell receptor beta chains from one sample in a study of blood T cell repertoires in COVID-19. Clones were sequenced by immunoSEQ multiplex PCR, and TCRdb holds only the in-frame ones, with some missing. The sample has about 470,000 clones, about 90% seen once; the top ten hold 0.65% to 0.9%. Input material: PBMCs or T cells enriched from blood (not recorded which). Receptors were obtained from a woman between 18 and 30 years old who had recovered from COVID-19. CDR3s include the opening cysteine and the closing phenylalanine or tryptophan. Fields, in order: J gene, D gene, V gene, clone size, CDR3 protein, CDR3 DNA. A D gene is named only where the DNA matches it firmly. The listing skips clone size in some rows; elsewhere it reads once, few, many or a size class.

TRBJ1-1 | TRBD1 | TRBV7-2 | - | CAAGQDRDTEAFF | TGTGCAGCCGGTCAGGACAGGGATACTGAAGCTTTCTTT
TRBJ2-1 | - | TRBV10-3 | - | CAISDSTGTGYNEQFF | TGTGCCATCAGTGATTCCACCGGGACTGGGTACAATGAGCAGTTCTTC
TRBJ1-5 | - | TRBV6-1 | - | CASSEEPGIVSNQPQHF | TGTGCCAGCAGTGAAGAACCGGGGATCGTTAGCAATCAGCCCCAGCATTTT
TRBJ1-3 | - | TRBV11-2 | - | CASSHPGLRIGNTIYF | TGTGCCAGCAGCCATCCGGGACTGAGAATTGGAAACACCATATATTTT
TRBJ1-3 | - | TRBV5-1 | once | CASSLESPSSGNTIYF | TGCGCCAGCAGCTTGGAATCACCGAGCTCTGGAAACACCATATATTTT
TRBJ1-2 | - | TRBV28 | - | CASGGRVSGVNGYTF | TGTGCCAGCGGGGGCAGGGTTTCCGGGGTAAATGGCTACACCTTC
TRBJ2-5 | - | TRBV3-1/TRBV3-2 | few | CASSQDRESSQETQYF | TGTGCCAGCAGCCAAGATCGGGAAAGCAGCCAGGAGACCCAGTACTTC
TRBJ2-1 | - | TRBV9 | - | CASSVEPGGNYNEQFF | TGTGCCAGCAGCGTAGAACCCGGGGGAAACTACAATGAGCAGTTCTTC
TRBJ2-7 | TRBD2 | TRBV10-2 | once | CASSGLAGTYEQYF | TGCGCCAGCAGTGGACTAGCGGGGACATACGAGCAGTACTTC
TRBJ2-1 | TRBD1 | TRBV6-5 | - | CASSNRQGEQFF | TGTGCCAGCAGTAACCGACAGGGGGAGCAGTTCTTC
TRBJ1-2 | - | TRBV7-2 | - | CASSLGVGSGGGYTF | TGTGCCAGCAGCTTGGGAGTCGGGAGTGGGGGTGGCTACACCTTC
TRBJ2-5 | TRBD2 | TRBV11-2 | once | CASSLVSRGGRETQYF | TGTGCCAGCAGCTTAGTCTCGCGGGGGGGCCGGGAGACCCAGTACTTC
TRBJ1-2 | - | TRBV2 | - | CAYALGAGDGYTF | TGTGCCTATGCATTGGGGGCAGGGGATGGCTACACCTTC
TRBJ2-3 | - | TRBV4-1 | - | CASRFRDTRTDTQYF | TGCGCCAGCAGATTCCGGGACACCCGCACAGATACGCAGTATTTT
TRBJ1-1 | - | TRBV27 | - | CASRLTVNTEAFF | TGTGCCAGCAGATTGACAGTGAACACTGAAGCTTTCTTT
TRBJ1-4 | TRBD1 | TRBV19 | - | CASRDGQGAPPGAEKLFF | TGTGCCAGTAGGGATGGACAGGGGGCTCCCCCGGGGGCCGAAAAACTGTTTTTT
TRBJ1-5 | - | TRBV30 | - | CAWTPDRDQPQHF | TGTGCCTGGACCCCGGACAGAGATCAGCCCCAGCATTTT
TRBJ1-1 | - | TRBV7-8 | - | CASSLGQAPEAFF | TGTGCCAGCAGCTTAGGACAGGCACCTGAAGCTTTCTTT
TRBJ1-3 | - | TRBV2 | - | CASSNEGNTIYF | TGTGCCAGCAGCAATGAGGGAAACACCATATATTTT
TRBJ1-1 | - | TRBV4-1 | - | CASSQDRQAGGAFF | TGCGCCAGCAGCCAAGATAGGCAGGCCGGTGGAGCTTTCTTT
TRBJ1-5 | TRBD1 | TRBV19 | - | CASSRTGQGSNQPQHF | TGTGCCAGTAGCCGGACGGGACAGGGTTCCAATCAGCCCCAGCATTTT
TRBJ1-2 | - | TRBV2 | once | CASSEAVTKMRYTF | TGTGCCAGCAGTGAAGCGGTAACAAAAATGCGCTACACCTTC
TRBJ2-5 | TRBD2 | TRBV3-1/TRBV3-2 | - | CASSLAGGPETQYF | TGTGCCAGCAGCCTAGCGGGGGGGCCAGAGACCCAGTACTTC
TRBJ2-7 | TRBD2 | TRBV7-6 | - | CASSPEGLAGGPDEQYF | TGTGCCAGCAGCCCCGAGGGACTAGCGGGGGGGCCCGACGAGCAGTACTTC
TRBJ2-3 | - | TRBV5-1 | - | CASSLAPTEYGTDTQYF | TGCGCCAGCAGCTTGGCCCCTACCGAATACGGGACAGATACGCAGTATTTT
TRBJ2-3 | - | TRBV25-1 | - | CASSDPGAADTQYF | TGTGCCAGCAGTGATCCAGGGGCGGCAGATACGCAGTATTTT
TRBJ1-5 | TRBD1 | TRBV2 | - | CAGGGINQPQHF | TGTGCCGGAGGGGGCATCAATCAGCCCCAGCATTTT
TRBJ2-5 | TRBD2 | TRBV28 | - | CASSSGLAGEQETQYF | TGTGCCAGCAGTTCTGGACTAGCGGGGGAGCAAGAGACCCAGTACTTC
TRBJ2-3 | - | TRBV19 | once | CASSTTGQDTQYF | TGTGCCAGTAGTACGACAGGTCAAGATACGCAGTATTTT
TRBJ1-1 | - | TRBV5-1 | - | CASSLAPTRANTEAFF | TGCGCCAGCAGCTTGGCCCCAACGAGGGCGAACACTGAAGCTTTCTTT
TRBJ1-2 | TRBD1 | TRBV5-8 | - | CASTFLPGQGANGYTF | TGTGCCAGCACCTTTCTACCGGGACAGGGAGCTAATGGCTACACCTTC
TRBJ1-5 | - | TRBV12-3/TRBV12-4 | - | CASSPSGDQPQHF | TGTGCCAGCAGCCCCTCGGGGGATCAGCCCCAGCATTTT
TRBJ2-3 | TRBD2 | TRBV25-1 | - | CASRSAGGGDTQYF | TGTGCCAGCAGGTCAGCGGGGGGAGGAGATACGCAGTATTTT
TRBJ2-3 | - | TRBV7-2 | - | CASSLASRPGYHTDTQYF | TGTGCCAGCAGCTTAGCGAGTCGGCCGGGGTACCACACAGATACGCAGTATTTT
TRBJ2-1 | - | TRBV29-1 | - | CSVEGQVLYNEQFF | TGCAGCGTTGAAGGGCAGGTCTTATACAATGAGCAGTTCTTC
TRBJ2-7 | - | TRBV5-4 | - | CASSSQGLISDEQYF | TGTGCCAGCAGCTCTCAGGGTCTTATTTCGGACGAGCAGTACTTC
TRBJ1-1 | TRBD1 | TRBV10-3 | - | CATGNRTGGTEAFF | TGTGCCACCGGGAACCGGACAGGGGGCACTGAAGCTTTCTTT
TRBJ2-3 | TRBD2 | TRBV4-2 | - | CASSQDPSGGFFTDTQYF | TGTGCCAGCAGCCAAGATCCTAGCGGGGGGTTCTTCACAGATACGCAGTATTTT
TRBJ2-5 | TRBD1 | TRBV2 | - | CASPPRGQEETQYF | TGTGCCAGCCCCCCGAGGGGGCAGGAGGAGACCCAGTACTTC
TRBJ2-7 | TRBD1 | TRBV3-1/TRBV3-2 | - | CASSRSTGTGLYEQYF | TGTGCCAGCAGCCGCTCTACCGGGACAGGGCTTTACGAGCAGTACTTC
TRBJ2-5 | TRBD2 | TRBV5-1 | - | CASSLGSSGGTEETQYF | TGCGCCAGCAGCTTGGGGTCTAGCGGGGGCACAGAAGAGACCCAGTACTTC
TRBJ2-2 | TRBD2 | TRBV7-7 | - | CASSLRTSPGNTGELFF | TGTGCCAGCAGCTTAAGGACTAGCCCCGGGAACACCGGGGAGCTGTTTTTT
TRBJ1-3 | - | TRBV30 | - | CAWSVSSSGNTIYF | TGTGCCTGGAGTGTGTCTAGCTCTGGAAACACCATATATTTT
TRBJ1-2 | TRBD1 | TRBV5-1 | - | CASSLDGQGYGYTF | TGCGCCAGCAGCTTGGATGGACAGGGCTATGGCTACACCTTC
TRBJ2-3 | TRBD2 | TRBV5-8 | - | CASSSRLASTDTQYF | TGTGCCAGCAGCTCGCGACTAGCGAGCACAGATACGCAGTATTTT
TRBJ1-6 | - | TRBV5-4 | - | CASSSVVNSPLHF | TGTGCCAGCAGCTCGGTAGTTAATTCACCCCTCCACTTT
TRBJ2-2 | TRBD1 | TRBV25-1 | - | CASSEWGQGANGELFF | TGTGCCAGCAGTGAATGGGGACAGGGGGCAAACGGGGAGCTGTTTTTT
TRBJ1-2 | - | TRBV2 | - | CASSPRLEGYTF | TGTGCCAGCAGTCCCCGACTAGAAGGCTACACCTTC
TRBJ2-3 | - | TRBV5-1 | - | CASSIQSSTDTQYF | TGCGCCAGCAGCATACAGTCTAGCACAGATACGCAGTATTTT
TRBJ1-1 | - | TRBV6-1 | - | CASSDTFGGVDTEAFF | TGTGCCAGCAGTGACACTTTTGGGGGGGTGGACACTGAAGCTTTCTTT
TRBJ2-7 | TRBD1 | TRBV5-1 | - | CASSLQTGSTYEQYF | TGCGCCAGCAGCTTGCAGACAGGGAGTACCTACGAGCAGTACTTC
TRBJ2-1 | - | TRBV28 | once | CASSLLKDSYNEQFF | TGTGCCAGCAGTTTATTGAAGGACAGTTACAATGAGCAGTTCTTC
TRBJ1-3 | - | TRBV2 | - | CASSEGGLHSGNTIYF | TGTGCCAGCAGTGAGGGGGGACTTCACTCTGGAAACACCATATATTTT
TRBJ1-3 | - | TRBV5-5 | - | CASSLGVEGNTIYF | TGTGCCAGCAGCTTGGGAGTTGAGGGAAACACCATATATTTT
TRBJ2-1 | - | TRBV30 | - | CAWSAQIGDEQFF | TGTGCCTGGAGTGCCCAAATCGGGGATGAGCAGTTCTTC